This T cell receptor (beta chain) comes out of a study of cytomegalovirus exposure and HLA in healthy donors. Study at large: As released early, the data held 85 million to 95 million unique TCRs from HLA-typed donors.

Each of the donors was a healthy bone marrow donor. The primer mix had 60 Vbeta and 13 Jbeta primers. Clones were read by immunoSEQ multiplex PCR, and TCRdb kept only the in-frame ones, dropping some. This table has more than 110,000 clones, around 77% appearing once. Losses at the gene ends were 4 bases for V and 2 bases for J; bases not matched to a gene: 4. Germline CDR1 reads SGHRS; CDR2 reads YFSETQ. The CDR3 extends over 15 amino acids. The clonotype comes from a young man in good health and CMV-seronegative. The sample comprised PBMCs. This chain connects TRBV5-1 to TRBJ2-5; 11 positions match TRBD1. The CDR3: CASSPGTGGQETQYF. CDR3 DNA sequence: TGCGCCAGCAGCCCCGGGACAGGGGGACAAGAGACCCAGTACTTC.